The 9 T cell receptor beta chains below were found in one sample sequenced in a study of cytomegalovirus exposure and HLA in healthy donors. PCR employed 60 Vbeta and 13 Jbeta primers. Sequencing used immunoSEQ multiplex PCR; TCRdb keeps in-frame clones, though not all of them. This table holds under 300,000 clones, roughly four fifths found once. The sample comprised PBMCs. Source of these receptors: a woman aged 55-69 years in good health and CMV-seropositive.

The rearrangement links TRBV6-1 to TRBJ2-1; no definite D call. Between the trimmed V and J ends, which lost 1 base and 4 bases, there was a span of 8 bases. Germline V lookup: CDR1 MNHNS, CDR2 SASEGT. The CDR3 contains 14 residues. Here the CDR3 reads CASSEGQKYNEQFF. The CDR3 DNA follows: TGTGCCAGCAGTGAAGGGCAGAAGTACAATGAGCAGTTCTTC.

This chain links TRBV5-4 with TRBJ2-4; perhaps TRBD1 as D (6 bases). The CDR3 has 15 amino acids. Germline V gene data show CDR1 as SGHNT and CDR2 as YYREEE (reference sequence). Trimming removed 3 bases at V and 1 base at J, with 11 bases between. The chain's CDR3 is CASSSGVEAKNIQYF. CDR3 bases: TGTGCCAGCAGCTCAGGGGTGGAGGCCAAAAACATTCAGTACTTC.

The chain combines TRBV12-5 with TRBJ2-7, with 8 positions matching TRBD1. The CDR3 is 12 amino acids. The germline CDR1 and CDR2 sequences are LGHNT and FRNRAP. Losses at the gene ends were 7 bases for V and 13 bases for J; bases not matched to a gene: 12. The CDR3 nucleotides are TGTGCTAGTGTCTTAGACAGGGGTATCCTTTACTTC. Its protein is CASVLDRGILYF.

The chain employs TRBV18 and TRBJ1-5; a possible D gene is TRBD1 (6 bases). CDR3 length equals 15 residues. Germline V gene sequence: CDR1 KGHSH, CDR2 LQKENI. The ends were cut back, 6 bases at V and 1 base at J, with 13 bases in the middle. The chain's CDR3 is CASSTQGRSNQPQHF. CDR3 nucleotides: TGTGCCAGCTCTACCCAGGGGCGAAGCAATCAGCCCCAGCATTTT. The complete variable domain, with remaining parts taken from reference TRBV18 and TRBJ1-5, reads NAGVMQNPRHLVRRRGQEARLRCSPMKGHSHVYWYRQLPEEGLKFMVYLQKENIIDESGMPKERFSAEFPKEGPSILRIQQVVRGDSAAYFCASSTQGRSNQPQHFGDGTRLSIL.

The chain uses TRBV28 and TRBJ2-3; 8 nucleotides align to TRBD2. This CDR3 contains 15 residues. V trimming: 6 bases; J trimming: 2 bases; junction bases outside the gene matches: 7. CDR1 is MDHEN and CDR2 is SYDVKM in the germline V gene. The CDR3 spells CASSSSGRSTDTQYF. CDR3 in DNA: TGTGCCAGCAGCTCCAGCGGGAGATCCACAGATACGCAGTATTTT. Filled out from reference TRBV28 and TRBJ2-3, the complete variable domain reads DVKVTQSSRYLVKRTGEKVFLECVQDMDHENMFWYRQDPGLGLRLIYFSYDVKMKEKGDIPEGYSVSREKKERFSLILESASTNQTSMYLCASSSSGRSTDTQYFGPGTRLTVL.

The CDR3 is CASSSITGGENYGYTF. As DNA, the CDR3 is TGTGCCAGCAGCTCAATTACAGGGGGCGAAAACTATGGCTACACCTTC. This chain uses TRBV11-2 with TRBJ1-2; 9 nucleotides match TRBD1. The CDR3 is 16 residues long. V shed 4 bases, J shed 2 bases, and the junction held 8 bases outside the gene matches. CDR1 is SGHAT and CDR2 is FQNNGV in the germline V gene.

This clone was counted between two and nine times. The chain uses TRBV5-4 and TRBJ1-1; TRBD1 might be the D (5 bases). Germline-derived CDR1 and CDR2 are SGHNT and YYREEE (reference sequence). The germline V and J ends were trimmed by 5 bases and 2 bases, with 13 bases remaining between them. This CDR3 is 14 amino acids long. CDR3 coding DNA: TGTGCCAGCAGACAGGACCGCTCTAACACTGAAGCTTTCTTT. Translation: CASRQDRSNTEAFF.

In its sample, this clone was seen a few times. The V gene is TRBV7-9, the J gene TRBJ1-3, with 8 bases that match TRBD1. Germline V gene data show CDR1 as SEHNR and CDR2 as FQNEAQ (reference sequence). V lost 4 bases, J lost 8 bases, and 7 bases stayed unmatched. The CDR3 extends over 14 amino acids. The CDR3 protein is CASSYRQGLYTIYF. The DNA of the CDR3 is TGTGCCAGCAGCTATCGACAGGGGCTTTACACCATATATTTT.

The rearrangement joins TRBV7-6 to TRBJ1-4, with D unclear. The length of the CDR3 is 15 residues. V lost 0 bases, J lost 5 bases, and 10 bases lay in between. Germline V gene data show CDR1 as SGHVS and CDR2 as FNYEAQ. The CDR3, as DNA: TGTGCCAGCAGCTTAGCGGGAGGCTTCAATGAAAAACTGTTTTTT. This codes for CASSLAGGFNEKLFF.